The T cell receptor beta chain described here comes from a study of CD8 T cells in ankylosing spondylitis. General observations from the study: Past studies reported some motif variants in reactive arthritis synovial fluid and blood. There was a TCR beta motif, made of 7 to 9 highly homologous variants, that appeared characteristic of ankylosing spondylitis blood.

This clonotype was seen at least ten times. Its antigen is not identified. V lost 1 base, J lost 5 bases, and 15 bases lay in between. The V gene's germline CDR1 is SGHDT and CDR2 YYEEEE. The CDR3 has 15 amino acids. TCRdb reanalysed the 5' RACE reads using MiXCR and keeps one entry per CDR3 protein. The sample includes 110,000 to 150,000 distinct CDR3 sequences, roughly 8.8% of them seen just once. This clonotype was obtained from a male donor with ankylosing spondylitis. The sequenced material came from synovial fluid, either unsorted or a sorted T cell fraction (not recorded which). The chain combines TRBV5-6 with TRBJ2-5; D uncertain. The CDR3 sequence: CASSLRLTGGETQYF. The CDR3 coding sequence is TGTGCCAGCAGCTTGAGGCTGACGGGTGGGGAGACCCAGTACTTC.